These T cell receptor beta chains were read from a single sample in a study of T cells of healthy individuals. TCRdb recomputed calls from the 5' RACE reads with MiXCR, one row per CDR3 protein. The profile covers roughly 87,000 distinct CDR3 sequences, with 15% to 20% appearing a single time and roughly 6.1% taken by the ten largest. These receptor sequences come from a human donor in good health. Each CDR3 is given with its conserved first and last residue. D genes are given only for firm matches. Clone size is shown for a subset of rows, as once, few, many or a class of expanded clone.

>TRBJ2-1|TRBD1|TRBV6-6|.
CASSSGGAEQFF
TGTGCCAGCAGCTCAGGGGGAGCTGAGCAGTTCTTC
>TRBJ2-2|TRBD1|TRBV6-5|few
CASSRGQANTGELFF
TGTGCCAGCAGTCGAGGACAGGCGAACACCGGGGAGCTGTTTTTT
>TRBJ2-7|.|TRBV4-3|few
CASSQDVAAESYEQYF
TGCGCCAGCAGCCAAGATGTAGCAGCTGAGTCGTACGAGCAGTACTTC
>TRBJ2-4|.|TRBV29-1|.
CSVEDRAGKNIQYF
TGCAGCGTTGAAGATCGGGCAGGGAAAAACATTCAGTACTTC
>TRBJ1-1|.|TRBV7-2|few
CASSPHRERVTEAFF
TGTGCCAGCAGCCCCCACAGGGAAAGAGTCACTGAAGCTTTCTTT
>TRBJ2-7|.|TRBV9|few
CASPLTDGGPYEQYF
TGTGCCAGCCCTCTTACAGATGGGGGTCCCTACGAGCAGTACTTC
>TRBJ2-7|TRBD1|TRBV18|few
CASSTGTGLSYEQYF
TGTGCCAGCTCAACTGGGACAGGGCTTTCCTACGAGCAGTACTTC
>TRBJ2-6|.|TRBV20-1|.
CSARSRRMYSGANVLTF
TGCAGTGCTAGATCGAGACGGATGTACTCTGGGGCCAACGTCCTGACTTTC
>TRBJ2-5|.|TRBV5-1|many
CASSSPSSPYMVETQYF
TGCGCCAGCAGCTCGCCTAGCTCCCCCTATATGGTGGAGACCCAGTACTTC
>TRBJ1-3|.|TRBV6-1|many
CASSENEGAGGNTIYF
TGTGCCAGCAGTGAAAATGAAGGGGCCGGAGGAAACACCATATATTTT
>TRBJ2-1|.|TRBV23-1|many
CASSPYADRSHGQFF
TGCGCCAGCAGTCCCTATGCCGACAGATCCCACGGGCAGTTCTTC
>TRBJ2-2|TRBD2|TRBV20-1|few
CSAKDSSGRWGGELFF
TGCAGTGCTAAGGACTCTAGCGGGAGATGGGGCGGGGAGCTGTTTTTT
>TRBJ2-5|TRBD2|TRBV28|few
CASSLQREKKTQYF
TGTGCCAGCAGTTTGCAGCGGGAGAAGAAGACCCAGTACTTC
>TRBJ2-3|TRBD2|TRBV28|few
CASSFSGSSDTQYF
TGTGCCAGCAGCTTCAGCGGGAGTTCAGATACGCAGTATTTT
>TRBJ2-5|.|TRBV10-3|many
CAIKDRAGETQYF
TGTGCCATCAAGGACCGGGCAGGGGAGACCCAGTACTTC
>TRBJ2-3|TRBD1|TRBV5-4|few
CASSQNRGRTDTQYF
TGTGCCAGCAGCCAGAACAGGGGGCGGACAGATACGCAGTATTTT
>TRBJ2-3|TRBD2|TRBV6-6|.
CASSYSRGGGHTQYF
TGTGCCAGCAGTTACTCGAGGGGCGGGGGACATACGCAGTATTTT
>TRBJ1-2|.|TRBV5-1|few
CASSHRPRDNSNYGYTF
TGCGCCAGCAGCCACCGACCCCGGGACAACTCTAACTATGGCTACACCTTC
>TRBJ1-1|.|TRBV4-3|once
CASSPTGGNTEAFF
TGCGCCAGCAGCCCGACCGGAGGGAACACTGAAGCTTTCTTT
>TRBJ2-5|.|TRBV7-3|few
CASSLRAGLQETQYF
TGTGCCAGCAGCTTAAGGGCAGGACTCCAAGAGACCCAGTACTTC
>TRBJ1-5|.|TRBV20-1|many
CSARLSNQPQHF
TGCAGTGCTAGGCTGAGCAATCAGCCCCAGCATTTT
>TRBJ1-6|.|TRBV14|.
CASSQEGLLYNSPLHF
TGTGCCAGCAGCCAAGAAGGGCTGCTATATAATTCACCCCTCCACTTT
>TRBJ2-2|TRBD1|TRBV28|few
CATSTGGSGELFF
TGTGCCACCTCCACAGGGGGATCCGGGGAGCTGTTTTTT
>TRBJ2-3|.|TRBV7-4|.
CASSFLAATDTQYF
TGTGCCAGCAGCTTCTTGGCAGCCACAGATACGCAGTATTTT
>TRBJ2-3|TRBD2|TRBV5-5|few
CASSRGTTSTDTQYF
TGTGCCAGCAGCCGAGGGACTACAAGCACAGATACGCAGTATTTT
>TRBJ1-3|.|TRBV7-9|.
CASSRTGALSGNTIYF
TGTGCCAGCAGCCGGACGGGCGCTCTCTCTGGAAACACCATATATTTT
>TRBJ2-5|.|TRBV6-5|few
CASSYSAGYGAQYF
TGTGCCAGCAGTTACTCCGCCGGGTACGGGGCCCAGTACTTC
>TRBJ2-7|TRBD2|TRBV19|.
CASKSSGTGEQYF
TGTGCCAGTAAGAGTAGCGGGACGGGCGAGCAGTACTTC
>TRBJ1-6|.|TRBV20-1|many
CSARDIQALNSPLHF
TGCAGTGCTAGAGATATTCAGGCCCTTAATTCACCCCTCCACTTT
>TRBJ2-5|.|TRBV29-1|many
CSVTSRGETQYF
TGCAGCGTCACCTCGCGCGGGGAGACCCAGTACTTC
>TRBJ2-5|TRBD1|TRBV6-1|.
CASSVPKRTGTETQYF
TGTGCCAGCAGTGTCCCCAAACGGACAGGGACGGAGACCCAGTACTTC
>TRBJ1-2|.|TRBV6-5|few
CASSYFRDTGYGYTF
TGTGCCAGCAGTTACTTTCGGGACACGGGCTATGGCTACACCTTC
>TRBJ2-1|.|TRBV28|few
CASSESSSYNEQFF
TGTGCCAGCAGTGAAAGTAGCTCCTACAATGAGCAGTTCTTC
>TRBJ1-5|TRBD1|TRBV28|.
CASAGQRNQPQHF
TGTGCCAGCGCGGGACAGAGAAATCAGCCCCAGCATTTT
>TRBJ1-5|.|TRBV18|many
CASSPLLGSNQPQHF
TGTGCCAGCTCACCCTTGTTGGGGTCCAATCAGCCCCAGCATTTT
>TRBJ2-7|.|TRBV5-4|few
CASSLVGTLDYEQYF
TGTGCCAGCAGCTTGGTGGGGACACTCGACTACGAGCAGTACTTC
>TRBJ2-7|.|TRBV27|few
CASSFSFLYEQYF
TGTGCCAGCAGTTTCTCGTTTCTCTACGAGCAGTACTTC
>TRBJ1-5|.|TRBV20-1|.
CSARGSNQPQHF
TGCAGTGCTAGAGGCAGCAATCAGCCCCAGCATTTT
>TRBJ1-5|.|TRBV28|few
CASSLTPNQPQHF
TGTGCCAGCAGTTTGACACCGAATCAGCCCCAGCATTTT